This TCR beta chain is from a study of shared clonotypes between healthy human individuals. About the research overall: For every donor, three CD4 naive, three CD4 memory, two CD8 naive and one CD8 memory plates were used.

The germline gives CDR1 LNHDA, CDR2 SQIVND (reference sequence). The CDR3 contains 13 residues. V lost 5 bases, J lost 2 bases, and 9 bases lay in between. CD45RO negativity and positive selection for CCR7 defined naive CD8 cells, a population that excluded terminally differentiated effector memory CD45RA+ cells. There were no recent acute infections or vaccinations among the donors, who were healthy HIV-negative adults. Study conclusions and caveats: Sequencing depth was expected to influence donor clonotype sharing.

A remark on this clone: Antigen specificity is unknown.

At a deep level, the assay was run. The repertoire was sequenced with immunoSEQ multiplex PCR; TCRdb's copy has only in-frame clones and lacks some. The repertoire holds hundreds of thousands of clones, approximately 95% seen once, with about 0.11% in the top ten. The origin of this receptor is a woman under 40 in good health. The J gene is TRBJ1-2, the V gene TRBV19; the D is unclear. The material sequenced was naive CD8+ T cells sorted from blood. The CDR3 nucleotides are TGTGCCAGTAGTTTGATACTAAACTATGGCTACACCTTC. Translating it yields CASSLILNYGYTF.